Following are 25 T cell receptor beta chains from one sample sequenced in a study of T cells in Graves' hyperthyroidism and ophthalmopathy. The source material, RNA transcripts, was used to amplify TCR beta CDR3 regions. With the HTBI primer set, the TCR CDR3 went through a first round of RT-PCR. Via MiXCR, TCRdb re-called the multiplex PCR reads, giving one row per CDR3 protein. The table lists under 250,000 distinct CDR3 sequences, about 25% of them singletons. The specimen was blood. These receptors originate from a woman aged 40 to 49 with Graves' ophthalmopathy.

This clonotype was detected ten times or more. The chain carries TRBV6-5 and TRBJ2-2; TRBD1 might be the D (5 bases). The CDR3 has 13 amino acids. CDR1 is MNHEY, CDR2 SVGAGI, per germline. Between the trimmed V and J ends, which lost 4 bases and 7 bases, there was a span of 10 bases. In nucleotides, the CDR3 is TGTGCCAGCAGTTCGCGACAGAGCGGGGAGCTGTTTTTT. It is translated as CASSSRQSGELFF.

This clonotype was seen ten or more times. The rearrangement uses TRBV28 and TRBJ2-3; no definite D call. V was trimmed by 7 bases and J by 1 base, leaving 9 bases between them. The V gene's germline CDR1 is MDHEN and CDR2 SYDVKM. The CDR3 contains 13 residues. The CDR3 nucleotides read TGTGCCAGCACTTGGTTTGGCACAGATACGCAGTATTTT. It yields the protein CASTWFGTDTQYF.

This clonotype was detected ten times or more. The rearrangement uses TRBV15 and TRBJ1-5; no clear D gene. V lost 6 bases and J 1 base, leaving 10 bases between the germline ends. CDR1 and CDR2 from the germline V gene are LNHNV and YYDKDF (reference sequence). There are 14 residues in the CDR3. DNA for the CDR3: TGTGCCACCAGTCCCAGCAACAGCAATCAGCCCCAGCATTTT. This translates into CATSPSNSNQPQHF.

This clonotype was seen repeatedly, ten times or more. The chain has TRBV10-3 and TRBJ1-1; weak D call: TRBD1 (5 bases). Between the trimmed V and J ends, which lost 6 bases and 1 base, there was a span of 9 bases. The V gene's germline CDR1 is ENHRY and CDR2 SYGVKD. The CDR3 spans 13 residues. DNA for the CDR3: TGTGCCATCAGGAGACAGACGAACACTGAAGCTTTCTTT. Its translation: CAIRRQTNTEAFF.

The rearrangement joins TRBV7-2 to TRBJ1-2, with 9 bases that match TRBD1. With V trimmed by 3 bases and J by 7 bases, 9 bases remained unmatched. The CDR3 runs to 15 residues. CDR1 is SGHTA and CDR2 is FQGNSA in the germline V gene. The CDR3 bases are TGTGCCAGCAGCTTGGGGACAGGGTCGGGCTCTGGCTACACCTTC. It specifies CASSLGTGSGSGYTF.

This clonotype was observed many times. The chain links TRBV28 to TRBJ2-6; TRBD1 matches at 10 bases. This CDR3 region has 18 residues. CDR1 and CDR2 from the germline V gene are MDHEN and SYDVKM. V shed 6 bases, J shed 2 bases, and the junction held 10 bases outside the gene matches. The CDR3 spells CASSITGQGFPGANVLTF. CDR3 nucleotides: TGTGCCAGCAGCATCACGGGACAGGGGTTCCCTGGGGCCAACGTCCTGACTTTC.

The V gene is TRBV19, the J gene TRBJ1-5; 8 bases align to TRBD1. Germline loops: CDR1 LNHDA, CDR2 SQIVND (reference sequence). The V and J ends lost 4 bases and 4 bases, in that order; junction bases with no gene match: 6. This CDR3 region has 15 residues. CDR3 loop: CASSTTGGVNQPQHF. CDR3 in DNA: TGTGCCAGTAGTACCACAGGGGGGGTTAATCAGCCCCAGCATTTT.

Only a few counts were recorded for this clonotype. The CDR3 carries no conserved terminal phenylalanine or tryptophan, so it likely arises from a read error. The chain links TRBV3-1 to TRBJ2-5, with 10 bases identical to TRBD2. V gave up 1 base and J gave up 3 bases; unmatched junction bases: 2. Germline V CDR1 and CDR2: LGHDT, YNNKEL (reference sequence). This CDR3 is built from 15 residues. Here the CDR3 reads CASSQGLAGEETQYL. DNA of the CDR3: TGTGCCAGCAGCCAAGGGCTAGCGGGAGAAGAGACCCAGTACCTC.

This clonotype was observed at least ten times. The chain uses TRBV7-9 and TRBJ2-7, with TRBD2 matching 14 bases. The CDR3 sequence is 14 residues long. V shed 5 bases and J 12 bases; nucleotides not matched to a gene: 9. From germline, CDR1 is SEHNR and CDR2 FQNEAQ (reference sequence). CDR3 sequence: CASSGTGTSGRWYF. CDR3 DNA: TGTGCCAGCAGCGGGACCGGGACTAGCGGGAGATGGTACTTC.

This clonotype was found many times. This chain links TRBV6-1 with TRBJ2-6, with no clear D. Germline CDR1 is MNHNS and CDR2 is SASEGT. The CDR3 has 16 amino acids. V lost 7 bases and J 2 bases, leaving 15 bases between the germline ends. CDR3 DNA sequence: TGTGCCAGCATCCCGGCGTTAGTCCCTGGGGCCAACGTCCTGACTTTC. Amino acid sequence: CASIPALVPGANVLTF.

This clonotype was seen many times. The gene calls are TRBV28 and TRBJ2-5; 9 bases fit TRBD1. The CDR3 runs 15 residues. V was clipped by 5 bases and J by 5 bases; unmatched bases: 9. CDR1 and CDR2 (germline): MDHEN, SYDVKM. The CDR3 bases are TGTGCCAGCAGTCTCCCCCTGGGACAGGGTGAGACCCAGTACTTC. This sequence encodes CASSLPLGQGETQYF.

This chain connects TRBV7-8 to TRBJ2-5; D is unresolved. V was shortened by 5 bases and J by 5 bases, with 9 bases between the two germline ends. Per germline, CDR1 SGHVS and CDR2 FQNEAQ. The CDR3 has 12 amino acids. CDR3 DNA sequence: TGTGCCAGCAGCCCTTCTAAGGAGACCCAGTACTTC. This encodes CASSPSKETQYF.

Note on this clonotype: A much larger clone differs by one base, so this may be a read error. V usage is TRBV30 and J usage is TRBJ1-1; 7 nucleotides match TRBD1. Unmatched junction bases numbered 12, after V lost 5 bases and J lost 3 bases. Looked up from germline, CDR1 is GTSNPN and CDR2 is SVGIG (reference sequence). The CDR3 extends over 15 amino acids. The CDR3 sequence is CAWGGGQLGDTEAFF. In nucleotides, the CDR3 is TGTGCCTGGGGTGGGGGACAGTTGGGGGACACTGAAGCTTTCTTT.

The chain is built from TRBV12-3 or TRBV12-4 and TRBJ2-7; D tentatively reads TRBD1 or TRBD2 (6 bases each). Between the trimmed V and J ends, which lost 5 bases and 4 bases, there was a span of 12 bases. This CDR3 comprises 13 residues. DNA for the CDR3: TGTGCCAGCAGTGGGGGGACACGATACGAGCAGTACTTC. Amino acid sequence: CASSGGTRYEQYF.

The genes are TRBV7-8 and TRBJ1-5; D not resolved. Trimming took off 2 bases at V and 7 bases at J, with 15 bases between the two ends. Germline CDR1 SGHVS, CDR2 FQNEAQ. The CDR3 sequence is 15 residues long. In DNA, the CDR3 is TGTGCCAGCAGCTTACGACGGGAAGGAAGGCAGCCCCAGCATTTT. This encodes CASSLRREGRQPQHF.

This clonotype occurred a few times. A much larger clone differs by one base, so this may be a read error. The chain has TRBV19 and TRBJ2-5; D perhaps matches TRBD2 (6 bases). The length of the CDR3 is 14 residues. The V end was cut by 2 bases, the J end by 2 bases, with 9 bases between. The germline CDR1 and CDR2 sequences are LNHDA and SQIVND (reference sequence). The CDR3 loop is CASSITGAQETQYF. The CDR3 DNA reads TGTGCCAGTAGTATAACGGGAGCACAAGAGACCCAGTACTTC.

This clonotype occurred a few times. The genes are TRBV2 and TRBJ2-7, with a tentative D call TRBD1 (5 bases). Germline CDR1 and CDR2: SNHLY and FYNNEI. Between the trimmed V and J ends, which lost 6 bases and 7 bases, there was a span of 19 bases. The CDR3 runs 14 residues. The DNA of the CDR3 is TGTGCCAGCAGAATTGGTTCCTCCAGGGCAGAGCAGTACTTC. Its protein is CASRIGSSRAEQYF. The full variable domain, in which reference TRBV2 and TRBJ2-7 provide the parts outside the CDR3, is EPEVTQTPSHQVTQMGQEVILRCVPISNHLYFYWYRQILGQKVEFLVSFYNNEISEKSEIFDDQFSVERPDGSNFTLKIRSTKLEDSAMYFCASRIGSSRAEQYFGPGTRLTVT.

In this sample, this clonotype turned up many times. This chain joins TRBV30 and TRBJ2-1, with D perhaps TRBD2 (7 bases). V was cut by 0 bases and J by 7 bases, with 13 bases left in between. The CDR3 has 14 residues. In germline, CDR1 is GTSNPN, CDR2 SVGIG (reference sequence). CDR3 residues: CAWSVQGGWNEQFF. The DNA of the CDR3 is TGTGCCTGGAGTGTACAGGGAGGGTGGAATGAGCAGTTCTTC. Full variable domain (rest looked up from reference TRBV30 and TRBJ2-1): SQTIHQWPATLVQPVGSPLSLECTVEGTSNPNLYWYRQAAGRGLQLLFYSVGIGQISSEVPQNLSASRPQDRQFILSSKKLLLSDSGFYLCAWSVQGGWNEQFFGPGTRLTVL.

This clonotype has at least ten counts. V and J are TRBV2 and TRBJ1-5; 7 bases line up with TRBD1. This CDR3 region has 16 residues. The germline V gene encodes CDR1 SNHLY and CDR2 FYNNEI. V trimming: 6 bases; J trimming: 6 bases; junction bases outside the gene matches: 14. CDR3 DNA sequence: TGTGCCAGCAGATTGGGGACAGTGGAAGGTAGTCAGCCCCAGCATTTT. This translates into CASRLGTVEGSQPQHF.

V and J are TRBV2 and TRBJ2-5; TRBD2 might be the D (6 bases). Germline V gene data show CDR1 as SNHLY and CDR2 as FYNNEI. CDR3 length: 15 residues. The germline V and J ends were trimmed by 2 bases and 5 bases, with 15 bases remaining between them. The DNA for the CDR3 is TGTGCCAGCAGTGAACGGGGGACCGCAAGCGAGACCCAGTACTTC. Translating it yields CASSERGTASETQYF.

V usage is TRBV3-1 and J usage is TRBJ1-1; D not certain. Trimming took off 0 bases at V and 9 bases at J, with 14 bases between the two ends. Germline V gives CDR1 LGHDT, CDR2 YNNKEL (reference sequence). The CDR3 length is 14 residues. The CDR3 is CASSQDPTASKAFF. The DNA for the CDR3 is TGTGCCAGCAGCCAAGACCCGACGGCCAGCAAAGCTTTCTTT.

The sample holds many counts of this clonotype. The chain is built from TRBV28 and TRBJ2-2, with TRBD1 as a possible D gene (6 bases). Germline V lookup: CDR1 MDHEN, CDR2 SYDVKM. Trimming removed 5 bases at V and 1 base at J, with 8 bases between. The CDR3 extends over 14 amino acids. The CDR3 region is CASSAQGNTGELFF. The CDR3 coding sequence is TGTGCCAGCAGTGCACAGGGGAACACCGGGGAGCTGTTTTTT.

The chain uses TRBV5-1 and TRBJ1-2; no firm D call. Trimming stripped 0 bases from V and 4 bases from J, with 13 bases between. Germline CDR1 reads SGHRS; CDR2 reads YFSETQ. CDR3 length equals 15 residues. DNA of the CDR3: TGCGCCAGCAGCTTGGGTTTTAAGGATCGCTATGGCTACACCTTC. It yields the protein CASSLGFKDRYGYTF.

The rearrangement links TRBV20-1 to TRBJ2-4; D is undetermined. The germline V gene has CDR1 DFQATT and CDR2 SNEGSKA (reference sequence). The CDR3 is made up of 14 amino acids. V lost 0 bases and J lost 6, with 12 bases in between. CDR3 region: CSAREQLNTNIQYF. The CDR3 bases are TGCAGTGCTAGAGAGCAACTCAACACAAACATTCAGTACTTC.

This rearrangement joins TRBV6-4 to TRBJ1-2, with 7 nucleotides matching TRBD1. From germline, CDR1 is MRHNA and CDR2 SNTAGT. V shed 5 bases, J shed 6 bases, and the junction held 9 bases outside the gene matches. The CDR3 contains 14 residues. This chain's CDR3 is CASSPPGQAHGYTF. CDR3 DNA: TGTGCCAGCAGTCCCCCCGGACAGGCCCATGGCTACACCTTC.